This T cell receptor (beta chain) was observed in a study of shared clonotypes between healthy human individuals. Study as a whole: The plates for each donor numbered three CD4 naive, three CD4 memory, two CD8 naive and one CD8 memory.

General study findings and limits: The authors expected sequencing depth to affect clonotype sharing among donors.

About this clone itself: Its antigen is unidentified.

Data came from immunoSEQ multiplex PCR; TCRdb stores just in-frame clones and leaves some out. The sample holds around 600,000 clones, about 95% seen once. Germline CDR1 MNHEY, CDR2 SMNVEV (reference sequence). CDR3 length equals 15 residues. V was shortened by 5 bases and J by 2 bases, with 16 bases between the two germline ends. Naive CD8 isolation took CD45RO-negative cells positively selected for CCR7 and excluded terminally differentiated effector memory CD45RA+ cells. Sequenced sample: naive CD8+ T cells sorted from blood. The V and J genes are TRBV27 and TRBJ2-7; tentative D call: TRBD2 (5 bases). The source is a woman aged 25-40 years in good health. CDR3 in amino acids: CASSGLQAAAYEQYF. In DNA, the CDR3 is TGTGCCAGCAGTGGGTTACAAGCGGCGGCCTACGAGCAGTACTTC.